The 18 T cell receptor beta chains below come from one sample, sequenced in a study of blood T cell repertoires in COVID-19. Produced via immunoSEQ multiplex PCR; TCRdb's table is partial and in-frame only. The sample lists 450,000 to 500,000 clones; roughly 85% were seen once. Sequencing was done on a sample of peripheral blood. These receptors all come from a human donor in a cohort sampled during active COVID-19.

The V and J genes are TRBV19 and TRBJ1-2; possible D gene TRBD1, 6 bases. Per germline, CDR1 LNHDA and CDR2 SQIVND (reference sequence). The V end lost 8 bases, the J end lost 10 bases, and 14 bases lay between the germline ends. This CDR3 has 11 amino acids. The CDR3 nucleotides are TGTGCCAGTTCCCAGGGGTGGCTCTACACCTTC. This gives the protein CASSQGWLYTF.

This clone was counted a few times. The genes are TRBV28 and TRBJ2-1; tentative D call: TRBD2 (5 bases). The CDR3 extends over 14 amino acids. Germline assignment: CDR1 MDHEN and CDR2 SYDVKM. V was shortened by 3 bases and J by 8 bases, with 14 bases between the two germline ends. DNA of the CDR3: TGTGCCAGCAGTTTCGGGGTTTTGAGGGATGAGCAGTTCTTC. Residues: CASSFGVLRDEQFF.

The gene calls are TRBV5-4 and TRBJ2-3; 11 bases agree with TRBD2. The V segment lost 5 bases and the J segment 3 bases; nucleotides outside the gene matches: 17. CDR3 length: 19 residues. Germline lookup yields CDR1 SGHNT and CDR2 YYREEE (reference sequence). The CDR3 coding sequence is TGTGCCAGCAGGACGGAGACTAGCGGGAACAGAAAAGGGACAGATACGCAGTATTTT. The encoded protein is CASRTETSGNRKGTDTQYF.

The table lists this clone with a count of one. The V gene is TRBV7-9, the J gene TRBJ1-1; the D gene is possibly TRBD1 (6 bases). The length of the CDR3 is 15 residues. CDR1 and CDR2 from the germline V gene are SEHNR and FQNEAQ (reference sequence). V lost 5 bases and J 0 bases, leaving 13 bases between the germline ends. The CDR3 DNA is TGTGCCAGCAGCCTCCGGGACACCATGAACACTGAAGCTTTCTTT. Its protein product is CASSLRDTMNTEAFF. Supplemented by reference TRBV7-9 and TRBJ1-1, the full variable domain reads DTGVSQNPRHKITKRGQNVTFRCDPISEHNRLYWYRQTLGQGPEFLTYFQNEAQLEKSRLLSDRFSAERPKGSFSTLEIQRTEQGDSAMYLCASSLRDTMNTEAFFGQGTRLTVV.

The chain is built from TRBV5-6 and TRBJ1-3; 7 nucleotides agree with TRBD1. From germline, CDR1 is SGHDT and CDR2 YYEEEE. V was pared by 2 bases and J by 0 bases, with 5 bases of the junction left unmatched. The CDR3 totals 16 residues. Written as DNA, the CDR3 is TGTGCCAGCAGCTTTCAGGGGGTAAACTCTGGAAACACCATATATTTT. As protein: CASSFQGVNSGNTIYF.

The J gene is TRBJ1-1, the V gene TRBV19; 10 bases align to TRBD1. The germline gives CDR1 LNHDA, CDR2 SQIVND (reference sequence). Trimming removed 6 bases from V and 3 bases from J; junction bases left unmatched: 7. The CDR3 is made up of 15 amino acids. This chain's CDR3 is CASSSRQGAYTEAFF. CDR3 nucleotides: TGTGCCAGTAGCAGCCGACAGGGGGCTTACACTGAAGCTTTCTTT. Complete variable domain (other parts from reference TRBV19 and TRBJ1-1): DGGITQSPKYLFRKEGQNVTLSCEQNLNHDAMYWYRQDPGQGLRLIYYSQIVNDFQKGDIAEGYSVSREKKESFPLTVTSAQKNPTAFYLCASSSRQGAYTEAFFGQGTRLTVV.

The chain couples TRBV24-1 to TRBJ2-7; 10 nucleotides line up with TRBD1. Germline V lookup: CDR1 KGHDR, CDR2 SFDVKD. CDR3 length: 15 residues. V shed 3 bases and J 3 bases; nucleotides not matched to a gene: 4. The DNA for the CDR3 is TGTGCCACCAGTGATACCGGGACAGGGGTCTACGAGCAGTACTTC. Translated: CATSDTGTGVYEQYF.

This clone was recorded only once. This chain's CDR3 is CASSYRGQTDTQYF. CDR3 DNA sequence: TGTGCCAGCAGTTACAGGGGGCAGACAGATACGCAGTATTTT. V and J are TRBV6-2 or TRBV6-3 and TRBJ2-3, with 7 nucleotides matching TRBD1. Germline CDR1 and CDR2: MNHEY and SVGEGT. With V trimmed by 2 bases and J by 3 bases, 2 bases remained unmatched. This CDR3 has 14 amino acids.

This chain links TRBV7-2 with TRBJ2-3; TRBD2 aligns across 10 bases. Germline CDR1 reads SGHTA; CDR2 reads FQGNSA. With 5 bases clipped from V and 0 bases from J, the junction kept 5 bases outside the gene matches. The CDR3 extends over 16 amino acids. The CDR3 bases are TGTGCCAGCAGCCCCGGGACTAGCGAGAGCACAGATACGCAGTATTTT. Translation: CASSPGTSESTDTQYF.

The rearrangement uses TRBV12-3 or TRBV12-4 and TRBJ1-2, with D possibly TRBD1 on 5 matching bases. V was pared by 5 bases and J by 5 bases, with 12 bases between. The length of the CDR3 is 13 residues. The CDR3: CASSLTARYGYTF. In DNA form, the CDR3 reads TGTGCCAGCAGTCTGACAGCGCGTTATGGCTACACCTTC.

The genes are TRBV28 and TRBJ1-2; 8 nucleotides agree with TRBD1. This CDR3 has 15 residues. Germline values: CDR1 MDHEN, CDR2 SYDVKM. Unmatched junction bases numbered 5, after V lost 4 bases and J lost 1 base. CDR3 nucleotides: TGTGCCAGCAGTTCTCAGGGGGCGCATAACTATGGCTACACCTTC. Its protein is CASSSQGAHNYGYTF.

The rearrangement joins TRBV7-3 to TRBJ2-1; 7 bases line up with TRBD1. Germline-derived CDR1 and CDR2 are SGHTA and FQGTGA. This CDR3 spans 16 amino acids. V trimming: 5 bases; J trimming: 2 bases; junction bases outside the gene matches: 9. The CDR3 DNA follows: TGTGCCAGCAGCCCCCGACCGGGACAGCCCTACAATGAGCAGTTCTTC. Translation gives CASSPRPGQPYNEQFF.

The chain links TRBV18 to TRBJ1-6; no reliable D call. V dropped 3 bases and J dropped 8 bases, with 14 bases sitting between them. This CDR3 contains 15 residues. Per germline, CDR1 KGHSH and CDR2 LQKENI. CDR3 sequence: CASSPGGAWDSPLHF. The CDR3 nucleotides read TGTGCCAGCTCACCGGGAGGAGCCTGGGATTCACCCCTCCACTTT.

This clone was counted once. The J gene is TRBJ2-2, the V gene TRBV21-1; the table assigns TRBD1, which was not confirmed against the DNA. TRBV21-1 is reported as a pseudogene. The CDR3 runs 19 residues. CDR3 residues: CASSKAEGTATPNTGELFF. CDR3 bases: TGTGCCAGCAGCAAAGCAGAGGGGACAGCCACTCCGAACACCGGGGAGCTGTTTTTT.

The rearrangement joins TRBV29-1 to TRBJ2-3, with a possible D match to TRBD2 (5 bases). The V gene's germline CDR1 is SQVTM and CDR2 ANQGSEA. This CDR3 contains 13 residues. V lost 4 bases and J 4 bases, leaving 12 bases between the germline ends. The DNA of the CDR3 is TGCAGCGTTGCGGTCTCGGGGTCAGATACGCAGTATTTT. The encoded protein is CSVAVSGSDTQYF.

This chain's CDR3 is CASNLAGRGTDTQYF. The CDR3 bases are TGTGCCAGCAACCTAGCGGGAAGGGGTACAGATACGCAGTATTTT. The V gene is TRBV6-6, the J gene TRBJ2-3; 9 bases align to TRBD2. Trimming cost V 7 bases and J 3 bases; bases outside gene matches: 8. This CDR3 comprises 15 residues. Germline lookup yields CDR1 MNHNY and CDR2 SVGAGI (reference sequence).

The V call is TRBV5-5, the J call TRBJ1-2; D may be TRBD1 (5 bases). Trimming pared 0 bases from V and 4 bases from J, leaving 10 bases between. Germline CDR1 is SGHKS and CDR2 is YYEKEE (reference sequence). CDR3 length: 14 residues. The CDR3 loop reads CASSLDPGGYGYTF. The CDR3 bases are TGTGCCAGCAGCTTGGATCCGGGGGGCTATGGCTACACCTTC.

This clone was seen a handful of times. This sample also contains other DNA sequences that code for the same CDR3. The chain links TRBV7-2 to TRBJ1-1; 7 nucleotides align to TRBD1. J lost 3 bases, V lost 1 base, and 2 bases had no gene match. CDR3 length: 14 amino acids. Germline CDR1 and CDR2: SGHTA and FQGNSA. The CDR3 DNA reads TGTGCCAGCAGCTTAGACAGGGGTTACACTGAAGCTTTCTTT. Protein sequence: CASSLDRGYTEAFF.